The source of this T cell receptor beta chain is a study of blood T cells in healthy people across ages. Overall study findings and caveats: Per million T cells, TCR beta diversity dropped about linearly as age rose.

Germline assignment: CDR1 MNHNS and CDR2 SASEGT. V gave up 6 bases and J gave up 6 bases, with 12 bases separating them. The CDR3 totals 12 residues. As regards this clonotype: Its antigen is not identified.

Primed by a sample-barcoded 5' primer and a J-beta primer mix, a second PCR proceeded for roughly 6 to 12 cycles. TCRdb re-analysed the 5' RACE reads in MiXCR, keeping a single row per CDR3 protein. The sample gives about 830,000 distinct CDR3 sequences, 55% to 70% of which show up once; roughly 22% is in the top ten. The sequence came from a man aged 25-45 years in good health. Source material: blood. This sequence joins TRBV6-1 and TRBJ2-7; D gene unclear. Here the CDR3 reads CASSTIHGEQYF. The DNA for the CDR3 is TGTGCCAGCAGCACGATCCACGGCGAGCAGTACTTC.